The 24 T cell receptor beta chains below come from one sample, sequenced in a study of blood T cell repertoires in COVID-19. Only in-frame clones appear in the TCRdb table, and some are missing; sequencing was by immunoSEQ multiplex PCR. The sample carries a few hundred thousand clones, around 90% recorded once. The sequencing sample was made of peripheral blood. Source of these receptors: a woman in her thirties or forties who had recovered from COVID-19.

The chain links TRBV6-4 to TRBJ1-2, with D maybe TRBD1 (6 bases). The CDR3 totals 14 residues. The germline V gene encodes CDR1 MRHNA and CDR2 SNTAGT. V was trimmed by 5 bases and J by 2 bases, leaving 12 bases between them. For the CDR3, the DNA is TGTGCCAGCAGTCCGGGGGGCGCCAACTATGGCTACACCTTC. It codes for CASSPGGANYGYTF.

This clone occurred once. The J gene is TRBJ2-1, the V gene TRBV5-4, with no clear D. CDR1 is SGHNT and CDR2 is YYREEE in the germline V gene (reference sequence). The CDR3 is made up of 13 amino acids. V was shortened by 1 base and J by 5 bases, with 7 bases between the two germline ends. Here the CDR3 reads CASSLTVDNEQFF. CDR3 coding DNA: TGTGCCAGCAGCTTGACGGTCGACAATGAGCAGTTCTTC.

This clone was seen only once. The J gene is TRBJ2-3, the V gene TRBV6-5; the D is unclear. The germline V gene has CDR1 MNHEY and CDR2 SVGAGI. The V gene lost 8 bases and the J gene lost 2 bases, with 11 bases spanning the gap. CDR3 size: 13 residues. CDR3 coding DNA: TGTGCCAGCCTCAACTCGATCACAGATACGCAGTATTTT. Protein product: CASLNSITDTQYF.

The rearrangement joins TRBV13 to TRBJ2-2; 7 bases agree with TRBD2. The CDR3 is made up of 16 amino acids. Germline V lookup: CDR1 PRHDT, CDR2 FYEKMQ (reference sequence). V was pared by 0 bases and J by 2 bases, with 3 bases of the junction left unmatched. The CDR3 sequence: CASSLGGRANTGELFF. The CDR3 coding sequence is TGTGCCAGCAGCTTAGGTGGGAGGGCCAACACCGGGGAGCTGTTTTTT. The whole variable domain, filled in from reference TRBV13 and TRBJ2-2, reads AAGVIQSPRHLIKEKRETATLKCYPIPRHDTVYWYQQGPGQDPQFLISFYEKMQSDKGSIPDRFSAQQFSDYHSELNMSSLELGDSALYFCASSLGGRANTGELFFGEGSRLTVL.

V usage is TRBV3-1 (or the pseudogene TRBV3-2) and J usage is TRBJ2-3; 9 bases are shared with TRBD2. The CDR3 runs 16 residues. Germline V gene data show CDR1 as LGHDT and CDR2 as YNNKEL (reference sequence). V lost 1 base and J lost 2; bases outside the gene matches: 4. In nucleotides, the CDR3 is TGTGCCAGCAGCCAAGTAGAGCGGGAGGTCACAGATACGCAGTATTTT. This sequence encodes CASSQVEREVTDTQYF.

Here the CDR3 DNA reads TGTGCCAGCAGTTTATCCCCCCCCGGCACCGGGGAGCTGTTTTTT. It specifies CASSLSPPGTGELFF. J is TRBJ2-2 and V is TRBV27; no firm D call. CDR1 is MNHEY and CDR2 is SMNVEV in the germline V gene (reference sequence). The CDR3 has 15 amino acids. V lost 0 bases and J lost 4, with 9 bases in between.

The chain combines TRBV24-1 with TRBJ2-1; TRBD2 matches 8 bases. CDR1 and CDR2 from the germline V gene are KGHDR and SFDVKD. The ends lost 3 bases at V and 12 bases at J; junction bases unmatched: 0. The CDR3 has 11 amino acids. The CDR3 DNA reads as TGTGCCACCAGTGATGGACTAGCGCAGTTCTTC. Residues: CATSDGLAQFF.

With regard to this clone: Its ends do not fully match the called genes, so a read error is possible. V is TRBV15 and J is TRBJ2-5, with 9 bases identical to TRBD2. The CDR3 contains 16 residues. The germline gives CDR1 LNHNV, CDR2 YYDKDF (reference sequence). This CDR3 is CATRRVQAGGQETQYF. The CDR3 nucleotides read TGTGCCACCAGAAGAGTCCAAGCGGGAGGACAAGAGACCCAGTACTTC.

The chain couples TRBV28 to TRBJ2-6, with D perhaps TRBD1 (6 bases). The CDR3 loop spans 16 amino acids. The germline V gene encodes CDR1 MDHEN and CDR2 SYDVKM. The V end lost 1 base, the J end lost 4 bases, and 11 bases lay between the germline ends. The CDR3 DNA is TGTGCCAGCAGTTTATTTCAGGGGCCCGGGGCCAACGTCCTGACTTTC. It is translated as CASSLFQGPGANVLTF.

The rearrangement uses TRBV29-1 and TRBJ2-7, with 9 bases that match TRBD1. J lost 4 bases, V lost 6 bases, and 7 bases had no gene match. The CDR3 is 13 residues long. CDR1 is SQVTM, CDR2 ANQGSEA, per germline. The CDR3 bases are TGCAGCGTCTACAGGACAGGGGAGTACGAGCAGTACTTC. Amino acids: CSVYRTGEYEQYF.

Many counts were recorded for this clone. The chain has TRBV2 and TRBJ2-5; D gene unclear. The length of the CDR3 is 13 residues. CDR1 SNHLY and CDR2 FYNNEI come from the germline V gene. Trimming pared 2 bases from V and 6 bases from J, leaving 10 bases between. CDR3 sequence reads: CASSETVYQTQYF. CDR3 in DNA: TGTGCCAGCAGTGAAACGGTATATCAGACCCAGTACTTC.

V gene TRBV5-1 combines with J gene TRBJ1-1; weak D call: TRBD1 (5 bases). This CDR3 is 13 amino acids long. V was pared by 5 bases and J by 3 bases, with 11 bases between. The germline CDR1 and CDR2 sequences are SGHRS and YFSETQ. CDR3 bases: TGCGCCAGCAGTCCGGGGGTCGACACTGAAGCTTTCTTT. Encoded protein: CASSPGVDTEAFF.

The chain carries TRBV18 and TRBJ2-1; 8 bases agree with TRBD2. Losses at the gene ends were 3 bases for V and 0 bases for J; bases not matched to a gene: 19. CDR3 size: 21 residues. CDR1 is KGHSH and CDR2 is LQKENI in the germline V gene. The CDR3 DNA sequence: TGTGCCAGCTCACCTGAAACCCCGGGACTAGTAGGGGGGATCTCCTACAATGAGCAGTTCTTC. It yields the protein CASSPETPGLVGGISYNEQFF.

The chain recombines TRBV7-3 with TRBJ2-2; D might be TRBD1 (5 bases). Trimming cost V 5 bases and J 4 bases, with 11 bases left between them. The germline V gene has CDR1 SGHTA and CDR2 FQGTGA. The CDR3 totals 14 residues. CDR3 sequence reads: CASSQGLSTGELFF. CDR3 nucleotide sequence: TGTGCCAGCAGCCAGGGATTGTCCACCGGGGAGCTGTTTTTT.

V gene TRBV7-2 combines with J gene TRBJ2-3, with D possibly being TRBD2 (6 bases). Trimming pared 3 bases from V and 6 bases from J, leaving 19 bases between. This CDR3 has 16 residues. Germline CDR1 SGHTA, CDR2 FQGNSA. CDR3 region: CASSLSGSGVRDTQYF. The CDR3 DNA is TGTGCCAGCAGCTTGTCAGGGTCGGGGGTTCGGGATACGCAGTATTTT.

This clone turned up a few times. The rearrangement uses TRBV3-1 (or the pseudogene TRBV3-2) and TRBJ1-1; maybe TRBD1 (5 bases). Trimming took 4 bases from V and 7 from J, leaving 13 bases between them. The CDR3 length is 13 residues. CDR1 is LGHDT, CDR2 YNNKEL, per germline (reference sequence). The CDR3 nucleotides are TGTGCCAGCAGCCCGGCGGGACCGTTTGAAGCTTTCTTT. The encoded protein is CASSPAGPFEAFF.

A few counts support this clone. The CDR3 bases are TGTGCCACCAGTGATTCCTGGAACACCGGGGAGCTGTTTTTT. Encoded protein: CATSDSWNTGELFF. V and J are TRBV24-1 and TRBJ2-2; no clear D gene. The CDR3 runs 14 residues. In germline, CDR1 is KGHDR, CDR2 SFDVKD. The V end lost 2 bases, the J end lost 1 base, and 4 bases lay between the germline ends.

The chain couples TRBV14 to TRBJ2-3; 11 bases fit TRBD2. Germline CDR1 is SGHDN and CDR2 is FVKESK. The CDR3 consists of 18 residues. After removal of 1 base from V and 3 bases from J, the junction contained 9 bases not matched to a gene. In nucleotides, the CDR3 is TGTGCCAGCAGCCAAGTTTTTCTCGCTAGCGGGAGGACAGATACGCAGTATTTT. Its protein product is CASSQVFLASGRTDTQYF.

The chain employs TRBV6-6 and TRBJ1-5; D is perhaps TRBD1 (5 bases). CDR1 is MNHNY and CDR2 is SVGAGI in the germline V gene (reference sequence). This CDR3 region has 16 residues. V shed 7 bases and J shed 2 bases, with 18 bases lying between them. CDR3: CASTPRTQTGNQPQHF. The CDR3 DNA follows: TGTGCCAGCACCCCTAGGACACAAACGGGCAATCAGCCCCAGCATTTT.

J is TRBJ2-2 and V is TRBV9, with D maybe TRBD2 (6 bases). V lost 2 bases and J 8 bases, leaving 10 bases between the germline ends. Germline loops: CDR1 SGDLS, CDR2 YYNGEE. This CDR3 region has 13 residues. The CDR3 region is CASSVLLAGELFF. The CDR3 nucleotides read TGTGCCAGCAGCGTCTTACTAGCTGGGGAGCTGTTTTTT. Supplemented by reference TRBV9 and TRBJ2-2, the full variable domain reads DSGVTQTPKHLITATGQRVTLRCSPRSGDLSVYWYQQSLDQGLQFLIQYYNGEERAKGNILERFSAQQFPDLHSELNLSSLELGDSALYFCASSVLLAGELFFGEGSRLTVL.

The chain joins TRBV2 to TRBJ2-7; TRBD1 matches 9 bases. J was trimmed by 6 bases and V by 5 bases; bases with no gene match: 14. CDR1 and CDR2 (germline): SNHLY, FYNNEI. The length of the CDR3 is 16 residues. Here the CDR3 reads CASSISGQGLAGEQYF. Here the CDR3 DNA reads TGTGCCAGCAGTATATCGGGACAGGGTTTGGCGGGCGAGCAGTACTTC.

V and J are TRBV6-5 and TRBJ2-5, with D maybe TRBD2 (6 bases). The CDR3 spans 14 residues. Germline loops: CDR1 MNHEY, CDR2 SVGAGI. The V end lost 5 bases, the J end lost 4 bases, and 14 bases lay between the germline ends. The CDR3: CASSPVSGGETQYF. The CDR3 DNA reads TGTGCCAGCAGTCCCGTTAGCGGTGGAGAGACCCAGTACTTC.

The chain combines TRBV7-9 with TRBJ1-2; D is perhaps TRBD1 (5 bases). This CDR3 has 14 amino acids. V lost 5 bases and J 3 bases, leaving 13 bases between the germline ends. Germline V gives CDR1 SEHNR, CDR2 FQNEAQ (reference sequence). CDR3 protein: CASSGGTDYYGYTF. DNA of the CDR3: TGTGCCAGCAGCGGAGGGACGGACTACTATGGCTACACCTTC.

The chain recombines TRBV6-5 with TRBJ1-2; 7 nucleotides agree with TRBD1. Germline-derived CDR1 and CDR2 are MNHEY and SVGAGI. J lost 3 bases, V lost 2 bases, and 6 bases had no gene match. The CDR3 has 15 residues. For the CDR3, the DNA is TGTGCCAGCAGTTACGTTCCAGGGGGTGACTATGGCTACACCTTC. Residues: CASSYVPGGDYGYTF.